This record covers a single T cell receptor (beta chain). Its cognate antigen is unknown. This sample is part of a study of cytomegalovirus exposure and HLA in healthy donors. Study findings and constraints: Analysis performed later showed TCR beta chains linked to HLA being more clonally expanded than equally common others. Overall, approximately 150 TCR beta chains were annotated as cytomegalovirus-associated. In vitro data verified a few CMV-associated chains as specific for CMV antigens.

V dropped 5 bases and J dropped 2; count of bases not matched to a gene: 12. Germline values: CDR1 SGHVS, CDR2 FQNEAQ. This CDR3 is 17 amino acids long. It was with 60 Vbeta and 13 Jbeta primers that the PCR ran. The repertoire was sequenced with immunoSEQ multiplex PCR; TCRdb's copy has only in-frame clones and lacks some. This table holds roughly 150,000 clones, 81% found once. The material sequenced was PBMCs. The gene calls are TRBV7-8 and TRBJ2-7; 10 bases match TRBD2. The receptor was isolated from a man aged 50-60 years in good health and CMV-seropositive. The CDR3 reads CASSPASGRRGTYEQYF. The CDR3 DNA follows: TGTGCCAGCAGCCCCGCTAGCGGGAGAAGAGGGACCTACGAGCAGTACTTC.